Sequencing of this T cell receptor (beta chain) was carried out in a study of patients and donors after allogeneic stem cell transplantation. TCRdb itself ran the RT-PCR reads through MiXCR, one entry per CDR3 protein. The sample shows about a million distinct CDR3 sequences, approximately 19% of them seen only once. V was cut by 2 bases and J by 4 bases, with 10 bases left in between. The CDR3 covers 14 residues. CDR1 is SGHKS and CDR2 is YYEKEE in the germline V gene (reference sequence). The rearrangement uses TRBV5-5 and TRBJ1-5; D is ambiguous. Sequenced input: blood, either unsorted or a sorted T cell fraction (not recorded which). The TCR sequence derives from a human donor who was either an allogeneic HSCT recipient or a stem cell or donor lymphocyte infusion donor (not recorded which). It is not recorded whose cells these are; they may come from a transplant donor. The CDR3 nucleotides read TGTGCCAGCAGCTTATGGAGAGAAAATCAGCCCCAGCATTTT. Translating gives CASSLWRENQPQHF.